This TCR beta chain came from a study of blood T cell repertoires in COVID-19. Study-wide background: Samples came from the United States, Italy and Spain, spanning acute and convalescent COVID-19. Sources were T cells, B-cell-depleted T cells, or PBMCs; the material itself was cDNA or gDNA.

Per the study methods: Scientists estimated how many nucleated cells there were by amplifying reference gene primers. The method was immunoSEQ multiplex PCR; TCRdb's version includes in-frame clones alone and lacks a portion of them. V, J and clone size are taken as reported in that table, and D and trimming were inferred from the DNA itself. This sample has more than 150,000 clones, with around 91% found just once. Germline assignment: CDR1 SGHRS and CDR2 YFSETQ. The CDR3 has 17 residues. V was pared by 4 bases and J by 5 bases, with 15 bases of the junction left unmatched. What was sequenced was peripheral blood. The sequence derives from a woman aged 40 to 49 with acute or convalescent COVID-19. The chain joins TRBV5-1 to TRBJ2-5, with 9 bases aligning to TRBD1. The CDR3 bases are TGCGCCAGCAGCCTACGGCCGGGACAGGGAAGATTGGAGACCCAGTACTTC. It encodes CASSLRPGQGRLETQYF.